This T cell receptor beta chain was recorded in a study of cytomegalovirus exposure and HLA in healthy donors. Overall study results and limits: TRBV6-2, TRBV6-3 and other indistinguishable V segments were excluded. There were reportedly fewer N-insertions in an Asian-associated ancestry cluster than the approximately 630-donor mean, in a later analysis. Researchers catalogued over 150 TCR beta chains as cytomegalovirus-associated. There were three CMV-associated chains whose specificity for CMV antigens was confirmed in vitro.

In regard to this clone: Its target is unknown.

With 60 Vbeta and 13 Jbeta primers, the PCR was carried out. Sequenced by immunoSEQ multiplex PCR; TCRdb stores in-frame clones only, minus some. This repertoire shows about 130,000 clones, approximately 80% found once; its top ten account for around 1.3%. CDR1 is MNHNY, CDR2 SVGAGI, per germline (reference sequence). The CDR3 consists of 11 residues. With V trimmed by 10 bases and J by 9 bases, 5 bases remained unmatched. The receptor was derived from a girl between 2 and 10 years old in good health and CMV-seronegative. Sequencing was performed on PBMCs. The J gene is TRBJ1-2, the V gene TRBV6-6; TRBD1 matches at 10 bases. This chain's CDR3 is CAMGQGSSYTF. Written as DNA, the CDR3 is TGTGCCATGGGACAGGGGTCTAGCTACACCTTC.